Listed below are T cell receptor beta chains from one sample, sequenced in a study of regulatory T cells in long-lasting Graves disease. MiXCR was run by TCRdb on the multiplex PCR reads, yielding one entry per CDR3 protein. The sample includes fewer than 550,000 distinct CDR3 sequences, about 16% of them seen just once. Another study also made use of these data, one on T cells in Graves' hyperthyroidism and ophthalmopathy.

The sequenced sample was peripheral blood mononuclear cells (PBMCs), obtained at new diagnosis, from a patient treated with antithyroid drugs. The receptors originated from a woman aged 35-65 years with Graves disease. CDR3s include the opening cysteine and the closing phenylalanine or tryptophan. Each record gives: CDR3 length, D gene, V gene, J gene, clone size, CDR3 DNA, CDR3 protein. D genes are given only for firm matches. The size entry is marked missing in some rows and otherwise reads once, few, many or a size class.

len: 15; d_gene: TRBD2; v_gene: TRBV6-1; j_gene: TRBJ2-3; abundance: many; CDR3nt: TGTGCCAGCAAGGGACTACGGGGGGGCACAGATACGCAGTATTTT; CDR3aa: CASKGLRGGTDTQYF
len: 14; d_gene: TRBD1; v_gene: TRBV28; j_gene: TRBJ2-5; abundance: few; CDR3nt: TGTGCCAGCAGGGAGACAGGGAAGTGGGAGACCCAGTACTTC; CDR3aa: CASRETGKWETQYF
len: 18; d_gene: TRBD2; v_gene: TRBV9; j_gene: TRBJ2-5; abundance: few; CDR3nt: TGTGCCAGCAGCGTAGAGGGAAGCGGGGGCGATGCACAAGAGACCCAGTACTTC; CDR3aa: CASSVEGSGGDAQETQYF
len: 15; d_gene: .; v_gene: TRBV10-3; j_gene: TRBJ1-3; abundance: few; CDR3nt: TGTGCCATCAGTGAGTCGAGAGAAACTGGAAACACCATATATTTT; CDR3aa: CAISESRETGNTIYF
len: 14; d_gene: TRBD2; v_gene: TRBV20-1; j_gene: TRBJ2-5; abundance: many; CDR3nt: TGCAGTGTCCCTAGCGGGGGAGCGAAAGAGACCCAGTACTTC; CDR3aa: CSVPSGGAKETQYF
len: 15; d_gene: TRBD1; v_gene: TRBV19; j_gene: TRBJ2-7; abundance: many; CDR3nt: TGTGCCAGTAGTGACCGGACAGGGCAATCCTACGAGCAGTACTTC; CDR3aa: CASSDRTGQSYEQYF
len: 14; d_gene: .; v_gene: TRBV29-1; j_gene: TRBJ1-1; abundance: few; CDR3nt: TGCACCCACGAAGGAGTAACCATGAACACTGAAGCTTTCTTT; CDR3aa: CTHEGVTMNTEAFF
len: 16; d_gene: .; v_gene: TRBV11-2; j_gene: TRBJ1-1; abundance: many; CDR3nt: TGTGCCAGCAGCTTCGGGAGGGGGGCGGTTTACACTGAAGCTTTCTTT; CDR3aa: CASSFGRGAVYTEAFF
len: 11; d_gene: .; v_gene: TRBV11-2; j_gene: TRBJ1-1; abundance: many; CDR3nt: TGTGCCAGCAGCGCACTCACTGAAGCTTTCTTT; CDR3aa: CASSALTEAFF
len: 14; d_gene: .; v_gene: TRBV20-1; j_gene: TRBJ2-1; abundance: few; CDR3nt: TGCAGTGCTACGGGGACCGGTTCCTACAATGAGCAGTTCTTC; CDR3aa: CSATGTGSYNEQFF
len: 14; d_gene: .; v_gene: TRBV5-1; j_gene: TRBJ2-2; abundance: many; CDR3nt: TGCGCCAGCCAACCAGGCGATGGCACCGGGGAGCTGTTTTTT; CDR3aa: CASQPGDGTGELFF
len: 15; d_gene: .; v_gene: TRBV2; j_gene: TRBJ2-5; abundance: many; CDR3nt: TGTGCCAGCAGTAGAGACAGCCAACCCCAAGAGACCCAGTACTTC; CDR3aa: CASSRDSQPQETQYF
len: 15; d_gene: .; v_gene: TRBV7-9; j_gene: TRBJ2-7; abundance: few; CDR3nt: TGTGCCAGCAGCCCCTTCTCGAAGTCTTCGGGGGAGCAGTACTTC; CDR3aa: CASSPFSKSSGEQYF
len: 15; d_gene: .; v_gene: TRBV4-1; j_gene: TRBJ2-3; abundance: many; CDR3nt: TGCGCCAGCAGCCAAGTTCAGCTAGCCGCAGATACGCAGTATTTT; CDR3aa: CASSQVQLAADTQYF
len: 14; d_gene: TRBD1; v_gene: TRBV4-1; j_gene: TRBJ1-1; abundance: .; CDR3nt: TGCGCCAGCAGCCAAGTTGGAGGGGGCGAAGAAGCTTTCTTT; CDR3aa: CASSQVGGGEEAFF
len: 13; d_gene: TRBD1; v_gene: TRBV2; j_gene: TRBJ1-2; abundance: many; CDR3nt: TGTGCCAGCAGTGACGGACAGGGTTATGGCTACACCTTC; CDR3aa: CASSDGQGYGYTF
len: 13; d_gene: .; v_gene: TRBV7-9; j_gene: TRBJ2-3; abundance: few; CDR3nt: TGTGCCAGCAGCTCCCAGGTTGCAGATACGCAGTATTTT; CDR3aa: CASSSQVADTQYF
len: 13; d_gene: .; v_gene: TRBV5-1; j_gene: TRBJ1-2; abundance: .; CDR3nt: TGCGCCAGCAGCCCGGAGGCTAACTGTGGCTGCACCTTC; CDR3aa: CASSPEANCGCTF
len: 16; d_gene: .; v_gene: TRBV19; j_gene: TRBJ1-2; abundance: .; CDR3nt: TGTGCCAGTAGTATTATGCCACCCTCAGGTCAGGAAGGCTACACCTTC; CDR3aa: CASSIMPPSGQEGYTF
len: 16; d_gene: .; v_gene: TRBV30; j_gene: TRBJ2-3; abundance: many; CDR3nt: TGTGCCTGGAGCCCAATCGGAGGATATAGCACAGATACGCAGTATTTT; CDR3aa: CAWSPIGGYSTDTQYF
len: 15; d_gene: TRBD1; v_gene: TRBV11-3; j_gene: TRBJ2-7; abundance: .; CDR3nt: TGTGCCAGCAGCCGCTTGGGACAGGGCAGGGGAGAGCAGTACTTC; CDR3aa: CASSRLGQGRGEQYF
len: 13; d_gene: .; v_gene: TRBV5-1; j_gene: TRBJ2-1; abundance: few; CDR3nt: TGCGCCAGCAGCTTAGACAGGCCTGATTTGAAGTTCTTC; CDR3aa: CASSLDRPDLKFF
len: 15; d_gene: TRBD1; v_gene: TRBV28; j_gene: TRBJ1-1; abundance: many; CDR3nt: TGTGCCAGCAGTTTGCTTCAGGGGGGCAAGACTGAAGCTTTCTTT; CDR3aa: CASSLLQGGKTEAFF
len: 13; d_gene: TRBD2; v_gene: TRBV2; j_gene: TRBJ2-1; abundance: many; CDR3nt: TGTGCCAGCAGTGGGGGGACTAGCCTTGAGCAGTTCTTC; CDR3aa: CASSGGTSLEQFF
len: 13; d_gene: .; v_gene: TRBV5-1; j_gene: TRBJ1-2; abundance: many; CDR3nt: TGCGCCAGCAGCTCAGACTTTAACTATGGCTACACCTTC; CDR3aa: CASSSDFNYGYTF
len: 15; d_gene: .; v_gene: TRBV7-2; j_gene: TRBJ2-5; abundance: many; CDR3nt: TGTGCCAGCAGCTTAATGTCGGGGACCCAAGAGACCCAGTACTTC; CDR3aa: CASSLMSGTQETQYF
len: 15; d_gene: .; v_gene: TRBV4-1; j_gene: TRBJ1-6; abundance: few; CDR3nt: TGCGCCAGCAGCCAAGACATTTCCTATAATTCACCCCTCCACTTT; CDR3aa: CASSQDISYNSPLHF
len: 11; d_gene: .; v_gene: TRBV2; j_gene: TRBJ1-1; abundance: .; CDR3nt: TGTGCCAGCAGACGTTACACTGAAGCTTTCTTT; CDR3aa: CASRRYTEAFF
len: 15; d_gene: .; v_gene: TRBV19; j_gene: TRBJ2-2; abundance: few; CDR3nt: TGTGCCAGTAGTTGGGCGACTTTCCAGACCGGGGAGCTGTTTTTT; CDR3aa: CASSWATFQTGELFF
len: 15; d_gene: .; v_gene: TRBV10-3; j_gene: TRBJ1-5; abundance: few; CDR3nt: TGTGCCAGTGGGGTGGGGCTGGGGAGCAATCAGCCCCAGCATTTT; CDR3aa: CASGVGLGSNQPQHF
len: 14; d_gene: .; v_gene: TRBV2; j_gene: TRBJ2-7; abundance: many; CDR3nt: TGTGCCAGCCGGTATAGGGCCAGGGGCGACGAGCAGTACTTC; CDR3aa: CASRYRARGDEQYF
len: 15; d_gene: TRBD2; v_gene: TRBV7-3; j_gene: TRBJ2-1; abundance: .; CDR3nt: TGTGCCAGCAGTTTGACGGCGGGGGATGGAAATGAGCAGTTCTTC; CDR3aa: CASSLTAGDGNEQFF
len: 15; d_gene: TRBD1; v_gene: TRBV5-1; j_gene: TRBJ2-2; abundance: .; CDR3nt: TGCGCCAGCGGATGGACAGGGGTATTCTCCGGGGAGCTGTTTTTT; CDR3aa: CASGWTGVFSGELFF
len: 14; d_gene: .; v_gene: TRBV2; j_gene: TRBJ2-4; abundance: many; CDR3nt: TGTGCCAGCAGTGTAGGCAGGGCCAAAAACATTCAGTACTTC; CDR3aa: CASSVGRAKNIQYF
len: 15; d_gene: .; v_gene: TRBV12-3/TRBV12-4; j_gene: TRBJ1-6; abundance: .; CDR3nt: TGTGCCAGCAATTCCAGGAACAACGATAATTCACCCCTCCACTTT; CDR3aa: CASNSRNNDNSPLHF
len: 14; d_gene: .; v_gene: TRBV12-3/TRBV12-4; j_gene: TRBJ1-5; abundance: many; CDR3nt: TGTGCCAGCAGTTTCGGGCATAGCAATCAGCCCCAGCATTTT; CDR3aa: CASSFGHSNQPQHF
len: 12; d_gene: TRBD2; v_gene: TRBV2; j_gene: TRBJ2-7; abundance: many; CDR3nt: TGTGCCAGCGGACTAGAGTCCTACGAGCAGTACTTC; CDR3aa: CASGLESYEQYF
len: 17; d_gene: .; v_gene: TRBV18; j_gene: TRBJ1-5; abundance: .; CDR3nt: TGTGCCAGCTCACGGCTGGGGGCCTTGGGGCGCGGGCAGCCCCAGCATTTT; CDR3aa: CASSRLGALGRGQPQHF